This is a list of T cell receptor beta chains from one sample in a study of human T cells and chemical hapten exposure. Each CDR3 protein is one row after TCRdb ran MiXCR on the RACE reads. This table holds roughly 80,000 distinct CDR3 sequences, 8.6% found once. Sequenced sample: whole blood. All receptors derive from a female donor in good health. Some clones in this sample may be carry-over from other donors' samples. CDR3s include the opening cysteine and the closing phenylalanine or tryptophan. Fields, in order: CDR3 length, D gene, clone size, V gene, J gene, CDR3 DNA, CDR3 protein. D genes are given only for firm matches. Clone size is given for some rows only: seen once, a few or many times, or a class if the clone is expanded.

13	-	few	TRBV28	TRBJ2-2	TGTGCCAGCAGCATAGGTACGGCCGGGGAGCTGTTTTTT	CASSIGTAGELFF
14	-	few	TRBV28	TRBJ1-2	TGTGCCAGCAGGGTGACAGATGCTAACTATGGCTACACCTTC	CASRVTDANYGYTF
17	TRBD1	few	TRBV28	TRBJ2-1	TGTGCCAGCAGTGGAGGCAGGGGGACGGTTTCCTACAATGAGCAGTTCTTC	CASSGGRGTVSYNEQFF
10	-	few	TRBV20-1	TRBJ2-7	TGCAGTGCATTCGGAGTCGGGCAGTACTTC	CSAFGVGQYF
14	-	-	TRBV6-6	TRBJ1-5	TGTGCCAGCAGTTGGGGGGAGGGCAAACAGCCCCAGCATTTT	CASSWGEGKQPQHF
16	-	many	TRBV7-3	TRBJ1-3	TGTGCCAGCAGCTTAGGCGGACCGGACTCTGGAAACACCATATATTTT	CASSLGGPDSGNTIYF
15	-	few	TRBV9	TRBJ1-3	TGTGCCAGCAGCGTAGAGGGTGTCGCTGGAAACACCATATATTTT	CASSVEGVAGNTIYF
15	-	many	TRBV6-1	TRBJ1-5	TGTGCCAGCAGCGGTTCCCGTTTGAGCAATCAGCCCCAGCATTTT	CASSGSRLSNQPQHF
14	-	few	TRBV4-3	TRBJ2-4	TGCGCCAGCAGCCAAGATAGTGGGGTGGAAGTTCAGTACTTC	CASSQDSGVEVQYF
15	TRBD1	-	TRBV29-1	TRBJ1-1	TGCAGCGTTGAAGTTACTGTCACAGGGGGCTCTGAAGCTTTCTTT	CSVEVTVTGGSEAFF
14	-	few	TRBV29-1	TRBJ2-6	TGCAGCGTAGGCTTGGGGCCTGGGGCCAACGTCCTGACTTTC	CSVGLGPGANVLTF
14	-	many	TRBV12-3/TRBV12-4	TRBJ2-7	TGTGCCAGCAGTCCATCCGGGACACAATACGAGCAGTACTTC	CASSPSGTQYEQYF
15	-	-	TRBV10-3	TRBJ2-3	TGTGCCATCAGTGGGAGAGCTTCTAGCACAGATACGCAGTATTTT	CAISGRASSTDTQYF
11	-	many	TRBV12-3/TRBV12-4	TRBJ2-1	TGTGCCAGCAGCACATACAATGAGCAGTTCTTC	CASSTYNEQFF
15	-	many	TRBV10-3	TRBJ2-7	TGTGCCATCAGCGAAACAGGGTTGAACTCCTACGAGCAGTACTTC	CAISETGLNSYEQYF
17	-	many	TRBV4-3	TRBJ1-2	TGCGCCAGCAGCCAAGGGTGGTCGTGGGGACCATCCTATGGCTACACCTTC	CASSQGWSWGPSYGYTF
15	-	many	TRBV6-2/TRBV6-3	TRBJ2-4	TGTGCCAGCAGTTACGGAGGGTACACCAAAAACATTCAGTACTTC	CASSYGGYTKNIQYF
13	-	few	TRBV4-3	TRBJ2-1	TGCGCCAGCAGCCAAGACAGGGACGGTGAGCAGTTCTTC	CASSQDRDGEQFF
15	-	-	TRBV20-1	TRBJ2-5	TGCAGTGCCCAGGACCGCCCGAGGTTCGGAGAGACCCAGTACTTC	CSAQDRPRFGETQYF
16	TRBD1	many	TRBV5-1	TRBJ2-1	TGCGCCAGCAGCCCCCGAGACAGGGGGTCCTACAATGAGCAGTTCTTC	CASSPRDRGSYNEQFF
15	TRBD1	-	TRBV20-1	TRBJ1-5	TGCAGTGCTAGAGTTAGGACAGGGGAAAATCAGCCCCAGCATTTT	CSARVRTGENQPQHF
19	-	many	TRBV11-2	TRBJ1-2	TGTGCCAGCAGCTTCCAACACCTCGGACAGACCGACTTTAACTATGGCTACACCTTC	CASSFQHLGQTDFNYGYTF